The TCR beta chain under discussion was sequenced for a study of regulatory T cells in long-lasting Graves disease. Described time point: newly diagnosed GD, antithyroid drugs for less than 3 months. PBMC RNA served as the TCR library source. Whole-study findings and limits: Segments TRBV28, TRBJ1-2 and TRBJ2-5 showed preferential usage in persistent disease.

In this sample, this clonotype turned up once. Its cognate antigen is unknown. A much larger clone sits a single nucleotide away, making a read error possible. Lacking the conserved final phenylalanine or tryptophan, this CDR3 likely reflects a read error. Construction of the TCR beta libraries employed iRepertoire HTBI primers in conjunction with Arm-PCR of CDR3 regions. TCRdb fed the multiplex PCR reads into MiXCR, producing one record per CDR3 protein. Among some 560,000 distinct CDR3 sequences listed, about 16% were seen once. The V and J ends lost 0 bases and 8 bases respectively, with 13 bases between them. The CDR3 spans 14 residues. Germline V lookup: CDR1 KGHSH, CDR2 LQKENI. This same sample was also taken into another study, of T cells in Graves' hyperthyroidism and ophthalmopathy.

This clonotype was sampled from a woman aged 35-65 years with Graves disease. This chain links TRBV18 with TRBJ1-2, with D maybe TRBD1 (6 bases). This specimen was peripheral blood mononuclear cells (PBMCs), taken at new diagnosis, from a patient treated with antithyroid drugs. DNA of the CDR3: TGTGCCAGCTCACCACCAACAGGGACCGGGGGCTACACCCTC. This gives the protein CASSPPTGTGGYTL.